The 32 T cell receptor beta chains below all came from one sample that was sequenced in a study of siplizumab effects on memory and regulatory T cells. An approximately 6-day coculture at 37°C was performed with the mixed lymphocyte reaction cells. The assay was immunoSEQ multiplex PCR, and TCRdb's table has in-frame clones only and misses some. The table includes about 3,400 clones, 55% detected once. Antigens for these TCRs are unknown. The sample taken for sequencing was CFSE-low (dividing) CD8+ T cells sorted from an allogeneic mixed lymphocyte reaction. The origin of the receptors is a human donor in good health; the cells came from an allogeneic mixed lymphocyte reaction. Some clones in this sample may be carry-over from other donors' samples.

In its sample, this clone was seen a few times. V gene TRBV29-1 combines with J gene TRBJ2-7, with D possibly being TRBD1 (6 bases). This CDR3 comprises 15 residues. V lost 3 bases and J lost 2, with 17 bases in between. Germline loops: CDR1 SQVTM, CDR2 ANQGSEA. The DNA of the CDR3 is TGCAGCGTTGAGATTCCGGGACACCTACCCTACGAGCAGTACTTC. Translated: CSVEIPGHLPYEQYF.

This clone was seen more than once but under ten times. The J gene is TRBJ2-6, the V gene TRBV19, with 8 bases lining up with TRBD1. V was pared by 7 bases and J by 0 bases, with 23 bases of the junction left unmatched. The germline V gene encodes CDR1 LNHDA and CDR2 SQIVND (reference sequence). The CDR3 loop spans 22 amino acids. CDR3 sequence reads: CASNPTPFTTGAQSSGANVLTF. The DNA for the CDR3 is TGTGCCAGTAACCCAACCCCCTTTACGACAGGGGCGCAAAGCTCTGGGGCCAACGTCCTGACTTTC.

This clone was recorded a few times. The gene calls are TRBV27 and TRBJ1-5; unclear D gene. V was cut by 10 bases and J by 6 bases, with 4 bases left in between. The CDR3 covers 9 residues. The germline V gene has CDR1 MNHEY and CDR2 SMNVEV (reference sequence). In DNA, the CDR3 is TGTGCCATTGGTCAGCCCCAGCATTTT. Its translation: CAIGQPQHF.

This clone was counted only a few times. The chain has TRBV6-1 and TRBJ1-2, with 7 bases aligning to TRBD1. The V and J ends lost 0 bases and 4 bases, in that order; junction bases with no gene match: 5. The germline CDR1 and CDR2 sequences are MNHNS and SASEGT. This CDR3 is 15 amino acids long. CDR3: CASSEAETGIYGYTF. The CDR3 DNA follows: TGTGCCAGCAGTGAAGCCGAGACAGGGATCTATGGCTACACCTTC.

The table lists this clone with a few counts. This chain links TRBV14 with TRBJ2-7; 9 bases map to TRBD1. CDR3 length: 14 residues. Germline CDR1 and CDR2: SGHDN and FVKESK. With V trimmed by 3 bases and J by 2 bases, 2 bases remained unmatched. CDR3 region: CASSHGTGTYEQYF. The CDR3 DNA reads as TGTGCCAGCAGCCACGGGACAGGGACCTACGAGCAGTACTTC.

This chain links TRBV19 with TRBJ1-4, with D tentatively TRBD1 (5 bases). CDR3 length: 14 amino acids. Germline lookup yields CDR1 LNHDA and CDR2 SQIVND (reference sequence). V lost 1 base and J lost 6, with 9 bases in between. The CDR3 nucleotides are TGTGCCAGTAGTATAGTGGGGCAGGATGAAAAACTGTTTTTT. This codes for CASSIVGQDEKLFF.

This clone was counted a few times. J is TRBJ1-1 and V is TRBV11-2, with D unresolved. Germline V gene sequence: CDR1 SGHAT, CDR2 FQNNGV. The CDR3 is 12 residues long. Trimming pared 0 bases from V and 6 bases from J, leaving 5 bases between. Written as DNA, the CDR3 is TGTGCCAGCAGCTTAGATTTCTCTGAAGCTTTCTTT. It encodes CASSLDFSEAFF.

This clone was seen only a few times. The J gene is TRBJ2-3, the V gene TRBV4-1; TRBD2 is a possible D gene (7 bases). The V end lost 0 bases, the J end lost 4 bases, and 17 bases lay between the germline ends. Germline V gives CDR1 MGHRA, CDR2 YSYEKL. The length of the CDR3 is 17 residues. CDR3 nucleotides: TGCGCCAGCAGCCAAGATAATCTAAGGGGGGGTCCAGATACGCAGTATTTT. Residues: CASSQDNLRGGPDTQYF.

This clone has more than one count but fewer than ten. The rearrangement uses TRBV7-9 and TRBJ2-1; 7 bases agree with TRBD1. The germline V gene has CDR1 SEHNR and CDR2 FQNEAQ (reference sequence). The CDR3 runs 12 residues. V shed 6 bases, J shed 5 bases, and the junction held 1 base outside the gene matches. The CDR3 protein is CASRGGHNEQFF. The CDR3 coding sequence is TGTGCCAGCAGAGGGGGCCACAATGAGCAGTTCTTC. Supplemented by reference TRBV7-9 and TRBJ2-1, the full variable domain reads DTGVSQNPRHKITKRGQNVTFRCDPISEHNRLYWYRQTLGQGPEFLTYFQNEAQLEKSRLLSDRFSAERPKGSFSTLEIQRTEQGDSAMYLCASRGGHNEQFFGPGTRLTVL.

This CDR3 reads CASSGHLWQGNSPLHF. The CDR3 bases are TGTGCCAGCAGTGGACATCTTTGGCAGGGAAATTCACCCCTCCACTTT. The chain uses TRBV2 and TRBJ1-6, with TRBD1 as a possible D gene (5 bases). Germline V CDR1 and CDR2: SNHLY, FYNNEI. The CDR3 covers 16 residues. Trimming removed 4 bases from V and 7 bases from J, with 17 bases in between.

This chain's CDR3 is CASSHAPGATEAFF. In DNA, the CDR3 is TGCGCCAGCAGCCATGCGCCTGGAGCCACTGAAGCTTTCTTT. The chain combines TRBV4-1 with TRBJ1-1; D is unclear. Looked up from germline, CDR1 is MGHRA and CDR2 is YSYEKL. V was shortened by 3 bases and J by 4 bases, with 12 bases between the two germline ends. CDR3 length: 14 amino acids.

The chain couples TRBV19 to TRBJ1-4; weak D call: TRBD1 (5 bases). The CDR3 is 15 amino acids. Trimming cost V 1 base and J 8 bases, with 14 bases left between them. Per the germline V gene, CDR1 is LNHDA and CDR2 is SQIVND (reference sequence). CDR3 nucleotides: TGTGCCAGTAGTATAGTAGGAGGGACGCCAGAAAAACTGTTTTTT. The encoded protein is CASSIVGGTPEKLFF.

This clone was found once. The rearrangement joins TRBV28 to TRBJ2-7; D uncertain. V lost 2 bases, J lost 4 bases, and 3 bases lay in between. CDR3 size: 11 residues. The germline V gene has CDR1 MDHEN and CDR2 SYDVKM. The CDR3 here is CASSLAYEQYF. CDR3 DNA sequence: TGTGCCAGCAGTTTAGCATACGAGCAGTACTTC.

Turning to this clone: Germline and junction disagree at one end, which may indicate a read error. The chain employs TRBV28 and TRBJ2-7; no firm D call. CDR1 and CDR2 from the germline V gene are MDHEN and SYDVKM. There are 17 residues in the CDR3. The CDR3 bases are TGTGTCAGCACGTCCCATAGGTTACATACGAGCTCCTACGAGCAGTACTTC. This codes for CVSTSHRLHTSSYEQYF.

The J gene is TRBJ1-2, the V gene TRBV2, with unresolved D. CDR1 and CDR2 (germline): SNHLY, FYNNEI. Trimming cost V 2 bases and J 0 bases, with 13 bases left between them. This CDR3 is 16 amino acids long. The CDR3 coding sequence is TGTGCCAGCAGTGAAAGGGCCACCCCGGCTAACTATGGCTACACCTTC. This codes for CASSERATPANYGYTF.

This clone was detected only a few times. The chain uses TRBV27 and TRBJ1-1; 8 bases align to TRBD1. Per germline, CDR1 MNHEY and CDR2 SMNVEV (reference sequence). The trim removed 1 base at V and 0 bases at J, leaving 1 base unmatched. The CDR3 totals 15 residues. The CDR3, as DNA: TGTGCCAGCAGTTTATGGACAGGGTTGAACACTGAAGCTTTCTTT. It specifies CASSLWTGLNTEAFF.

The genes are TRBV5-1 and TRBJ1-1, with D uncertain. This CDR3 has 15 amino acids. V was trimmed by 4 bases and J by 0 bases, leaving 13 bases between them. Germline CDR1 is SGHRS and CDR2 is YFSETQ. In DNA form, the CDR3 reads TGCGCCAGCAGCCCACTCGACACAATGAACACTGAAGCTTTCTTT. Translated, it gives CASSPLDTMNTEAFF.

This clone appeared a single time. The chain links TRBV7-9 to TRBJ2-7; D remains ambiguous. Germline V gene lookup returns CDR1 SEHNR and CDR2 FQNEAQ (reference sequence). This CDR3 region has 15 residues. Trimming took off 2 bases at V and 1 base at J, with 12 bases between the two ends. In DNA form, the CDR3 reads TGTGCCAGCAGCTTACCTTCGACGGTTTCCTACGAGCAGTACTTC. Protein: CASSLPSTVSYEQYF.

This clone has only one observation. V usage is TRBV7-8 and J usage is TRBJ2-3, with D tentatively TRBD2 (6 bases). The CDR3 contains 15 residues. With 0 bases removed from V and 0 bases from J, the gap between germline ends came to 7 bases. Per the germline V gene, CDR1 is SGHVS and CDR2 is FQNEAQ. The CDR3 is CASSLAGTSTDTQYF. The DNA for the CDR3 is TGTGCCAGCAGCTTAGCGGGGACTAGCACAGATACGCAGTATTTT.

The sample holds a few counts of this clone. The rearrangement links TRBV19 to TRBJ1-5; 9 bases agree with TRBD1. Trimming cost V 6 bases and J 5 bases; bases outside gene matches: 5. This CDR3 comprises 14 residues. Germline CDR1 reads LNHDA; CDR2 reads SQIVND (reference sequence). The CDR3 coding sequence is TGTGCCAGTAGGAGACAGGGGGGAGATCAGCCCCAGCATTTT. Amino acid sequence: CASRRQGGDQPQHF.

The V call is TRBV7-7, the J call TRBJ1-1, with 8 positions matching TRBD1. J lost 1 base, V lost 2 bases, and 12 bases had no gene match. This CDR3 contains 18 residues. Germline loops: CDR1 SSHAT, CDR2 FNYEAQ (reference sequence). The CDR3 region is CASSLTRNKGQENTEAFF. The CDR3 DNA follows: TGTGCCAGCAGCTTAACGCGAAATAAGGGACAGGAGAACACTGAAGCTTTCTTT.

This sequence joins TRBV5-1 and TRBJ1-1; D is possibly TRBD1 (6 bases). The CDR3 consists of 12 residues. In germline, CDR1 is SGHRS, CDR2 YFSETQ. Trimming cost V 1 base and J 7 bases, with 8 bases left between them. CDR3 in amino acids: CASSLLTGEAFF. The CDR3 coding sequence is TGCGCCAGCAGCTTGTTGACAGGTGAAGCTTTCTTT.

The rearrangement uses TRBV27 and TRBJ2-7, with a tentative D call TRBD2 (5 bases). Trimming pared 3 bases from V and 3 bases from J, leaving 9 bases between. Germline loops: CDR1 MNHEY, CDR2 SMNVEV (reference sequence). This CDR3 has 13 residues. This CDR3 reads CASSLVGNYEQYF. CDR3 bases: TGTGCCAGCAGTTTGGTCGGGAACTACGAGCAGTACTTC.

The J gene is TRBJ2-3, the V gene TRBV5-5; 8 bases fit TRBD2. The CDR3 covers 18 residues. Germline V gives CDR1 SGHKS, CDR2 YYEKEE (reference sequence). J was trimmed by 0 bases and V by 1 base; bases with no gene match: 10. CDR3 nucleotide sequence: TGTGCCAGCAGCTTGTATCCCGGGGGGGCGACAAGCACAGATACGCAGTATTTT. Its translation is CASSLYPGGATSTDTQYF.

The genes are TRBV27 and TRBJ2-3, with D possibly TRBD1 on 5 matching bases. The V gene's germline CDR1 is MNHEY and CDR2 SMNVEV (reference sequence). The ends were cut back, 5 bases at V and 1 base at J, with 13 bases in the middle. The CDR3 contains 15 residues. The CDR3 spells CASSLGVLGTDTQYF. CDR3 DNA sequence: TGTGCCAGCAGTCTAGGGGTGTTGGGCACAGATACGCAGTATTTT.

This chain uses TRBV6-5 with TRBJ2-6, with TRBD1 as a possible D gene (5 bases). The CDR3 extends over 16 amino acids. With 0 bases removed from V and 1 base from J, the gap between germline ends came to 7 bases. CDR1 MNHEY and CDR2 SVGAGI come from the germline V gene. CDR3 amino acids: CASSYSDTSGANVLTF. Here the CDR3 DNA reads TGTGCCAGCAGTTACTCGGACACGTCTGGGGCCAACGTCCTGACTTTC.

The chain has TRBV19 and TRBJ1-1; possibly TRBD1 for D (5 bases). The CDR3 consists of 12 residues. Deletions cut 6 bases from V and 5 bases from J, with 10 bases between. Germline lookup yields CDR1 LNHDA and CDR2 SQIVND (reference sequence). The CDR3 sequence is CASSQGRTEAFF. Written as DNA, the CDR3 is TGTGCCAGTAGCCAGGGTCGGACTGAAGCTTTCTTT.

The rearrangement uses TRBV10-3 and TRBJ1-2; 10 bases map to TRBD1. After removal of 6 bases from V and 4 bases from J, the junction contained 8 bases not matched to a gene. The CDR3 covers 15 residues. The germline CDR1 and CDR2 sequences are ENHRY and SYGVKD. The chain's CDR3 is CAIRGEDRGSYGYTF. Here the CDR3 DNA reads TGTGCCATCAGGGGGGAGGACAGGGGGAGCTATGGCTACACCTTC.

The chain links TRBV7-9 to TRBJ2-2; 8 bases match TRBD2. Looked up from germline, CDR1 is SEHNR and CDR2 is FQNEAQ (reference sequence). The CDR3 extends over 14 amino acids. Unmatched junction bases numbered 4, after V lost 10 bases and J lost 0 bases. Here the CDR3 DNA reads TGTGCCAACCCAGCGGGAGCGAACACCGGGGAGCTGTTTTTT. Protein: CANPAGANTGELFF.

V and J are TRBV6-1 and TRBJ1-1; the D is unclear. The V and J ends lost 8 bases and 5 bases respectively, with 15 bases between them. Per the germline V gene, CDR1 is MNHNS and CDR2 is SASEGT. This CDR3 contains 13 residues. CDR3 nucleotide sequence: TGTGCCAGCGGCCGGGTCCCGGAGACTGAAGCTTTCTTT. It encodes CASGRVPETEAFF.

V and J are TRBV5-1 and TRBJ1-2; D might be TRBD1 (6 bases). The CDR3 is made up of 16 amino acids. Trimming pared 1 base from V and 1 base from J, leaving 14 bases between. Germline values: CDR1 SGHRS, CDR2 YFSETQ. The CDR3 is CASSLNRVTINYGYTF. The CDR3 DNA reads as TGCGCCAGCAGCTTGAACAGGGTAACAATTAACTATGGCTACACCTTC.

The rearrangement links TRBV5-6 to TRBJ1-5, with D perhaps TRBD1 (5 bases). The CDR3 runs to 14 residues. The ends were cut back, 3 bases at V and 7 bases at J, with 14 bases in the middle. The germline V gene has CDR1 SGHDT and CDR2 YYEEEE. The CDR3 DNA is TGTGCCAGCAGCTGGGGCGCCGAGGGGCAGCCCCAGCATTTT. This translates into CASSWGAEGQPQHF.